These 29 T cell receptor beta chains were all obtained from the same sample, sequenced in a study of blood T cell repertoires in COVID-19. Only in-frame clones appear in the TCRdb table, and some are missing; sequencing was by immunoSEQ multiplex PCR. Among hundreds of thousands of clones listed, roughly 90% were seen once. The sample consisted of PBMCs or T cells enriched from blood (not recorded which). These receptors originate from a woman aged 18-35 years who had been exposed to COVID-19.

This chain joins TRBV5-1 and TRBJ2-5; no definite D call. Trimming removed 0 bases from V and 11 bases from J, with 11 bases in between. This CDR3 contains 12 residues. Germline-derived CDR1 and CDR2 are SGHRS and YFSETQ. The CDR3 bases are TGCGCCAGCAGCTTGGGCTCGCAGGCACAGTACTTC. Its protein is CASSLGSQAQYF.

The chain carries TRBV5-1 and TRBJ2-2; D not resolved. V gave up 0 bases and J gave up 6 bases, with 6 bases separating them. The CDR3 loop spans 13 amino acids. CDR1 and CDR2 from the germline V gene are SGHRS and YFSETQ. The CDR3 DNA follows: TGCGCCAGCAGCTTGGATCTAGCCGGGGAGCTGTTTTTT. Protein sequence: CASSLDLAGELFF.

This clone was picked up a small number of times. The CDR3 is CASSELGNTGELFF. CDR3 nucleotides: TGTGCCAGCAGTGAACTAGGAAACACCGGGGAGCTGTTTTTT. V usage is TRBV6-4 and J usage is TRBJ2-2, with a possible D match to TRBD2 (5 bases). Germline assignment: CDR1 MRHNA and CDR2 SNTAGT. Trimming cost V 3 bases and J 2 bases, with 7 bases left between them. The CDR3 extends over 14 amino acids.

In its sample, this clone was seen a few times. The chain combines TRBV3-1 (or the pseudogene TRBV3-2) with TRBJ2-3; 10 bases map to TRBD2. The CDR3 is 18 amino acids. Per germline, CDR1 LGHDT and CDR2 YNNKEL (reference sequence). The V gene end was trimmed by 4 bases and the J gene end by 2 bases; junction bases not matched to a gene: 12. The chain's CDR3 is CASSPPGLAIHTTDTQYF. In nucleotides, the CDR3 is TGTGCCAGCAGCCCACCGGGACTAGCGATACATACCACAGATACGCAGTATTTT.

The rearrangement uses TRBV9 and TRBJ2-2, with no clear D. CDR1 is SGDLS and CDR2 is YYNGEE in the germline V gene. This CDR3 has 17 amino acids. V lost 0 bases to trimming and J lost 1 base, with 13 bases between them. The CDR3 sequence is CASSVAASRLNTGELFF. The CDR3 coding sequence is TGTGCCAGCAGCGTAGCAGCTAGTCGTTTGAACACCGGGGAGCTGTTTTTT.

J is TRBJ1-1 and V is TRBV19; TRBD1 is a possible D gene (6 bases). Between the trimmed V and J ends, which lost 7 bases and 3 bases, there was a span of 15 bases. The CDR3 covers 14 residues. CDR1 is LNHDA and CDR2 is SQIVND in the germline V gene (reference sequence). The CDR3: CASTPDRGYTEAFF. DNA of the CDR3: TGTGCCAGTACCCCGGACAGAGGCTACACTGAAGCTTTCTTT.

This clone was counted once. CDR3 loop: CASSQGRGDGESPLHF. In DNA form, the CDR3 reads TGCGCCAGCAGCCAAGGGAGGGGCGACGGGGAATCACCCCTCCACTTT. The chain combines TRBV4-1 with TRBJ1-6; perhaps TRBD1 as D (5 bases). Germline V gene data show CDR1 as MGHRA and CDR2 as YSYEKL. Trimming cost V 1 base and J 10 bases, with 17 bases left between them. This CDR3 is 16 amino acids long.

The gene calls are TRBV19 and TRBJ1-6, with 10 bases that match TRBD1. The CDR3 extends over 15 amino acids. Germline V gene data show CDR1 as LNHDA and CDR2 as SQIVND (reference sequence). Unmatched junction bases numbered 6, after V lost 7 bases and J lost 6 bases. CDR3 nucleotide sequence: TGTGCCAGTAAGACCGGGACAGGGGTTAATTCACCCCTCCACTTT. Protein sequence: CASKTGTGVNSPLHF.

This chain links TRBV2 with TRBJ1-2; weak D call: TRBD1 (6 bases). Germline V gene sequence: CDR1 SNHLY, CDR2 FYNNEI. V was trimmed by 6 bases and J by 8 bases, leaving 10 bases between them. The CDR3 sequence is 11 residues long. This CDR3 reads CASRDSGGYTF. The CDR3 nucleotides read TGTGCCAGCAGGGACAGCGGAGGCTACACCTTC.

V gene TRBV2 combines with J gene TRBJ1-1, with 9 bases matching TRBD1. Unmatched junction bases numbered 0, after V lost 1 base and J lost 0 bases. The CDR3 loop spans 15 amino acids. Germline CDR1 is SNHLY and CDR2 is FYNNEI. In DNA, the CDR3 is TGTGCCAGCAGTGAAGGGACAGGGGTGAACACTGAAGCTTTCTTT. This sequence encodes CASSEGTGVNTEAFF.

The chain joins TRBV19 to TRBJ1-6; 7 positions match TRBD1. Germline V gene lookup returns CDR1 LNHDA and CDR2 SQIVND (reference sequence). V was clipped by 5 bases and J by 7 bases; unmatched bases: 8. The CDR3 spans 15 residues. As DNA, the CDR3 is TGTGCCAGTAGTGCAGTACAGGGGACAAATTCACCCCTCCACTTT. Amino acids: CASSAVQGTNSPLHF.

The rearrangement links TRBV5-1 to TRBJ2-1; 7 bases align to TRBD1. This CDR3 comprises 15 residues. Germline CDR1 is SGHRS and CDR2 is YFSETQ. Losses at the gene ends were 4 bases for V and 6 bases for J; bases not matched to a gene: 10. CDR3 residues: CASSLKTDRSNEQFF. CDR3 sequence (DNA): TGCGCCAGCAGCCTGAAGACGGACAGGTCCAATGAGCAGTTCTTC.

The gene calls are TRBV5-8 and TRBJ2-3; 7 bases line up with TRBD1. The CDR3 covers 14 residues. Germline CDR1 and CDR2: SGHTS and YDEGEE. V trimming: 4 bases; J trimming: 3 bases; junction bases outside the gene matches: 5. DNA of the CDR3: TGTGCCAGCAGCCCTACAGGGGAGACAGATACGCAGTATTTT. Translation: CASSPTGETDTQYF.

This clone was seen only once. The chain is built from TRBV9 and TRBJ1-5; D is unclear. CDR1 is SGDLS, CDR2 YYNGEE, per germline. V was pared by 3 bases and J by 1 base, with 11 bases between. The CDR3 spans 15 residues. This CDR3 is CASSGDAGSNQPQHF. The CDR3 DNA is TGTGCCAGCAGCGGTGACGCGGGAAGCAATCAGCCCCAGCATTTT.

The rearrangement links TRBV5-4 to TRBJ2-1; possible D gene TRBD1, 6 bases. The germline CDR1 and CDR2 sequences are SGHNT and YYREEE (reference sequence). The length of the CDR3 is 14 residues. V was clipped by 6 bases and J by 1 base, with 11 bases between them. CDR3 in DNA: TGTGCCAGCACCGAACAGGGTTCCTACAATGAGCAGTTCTTC. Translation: CASTEQGSYNEQFF.

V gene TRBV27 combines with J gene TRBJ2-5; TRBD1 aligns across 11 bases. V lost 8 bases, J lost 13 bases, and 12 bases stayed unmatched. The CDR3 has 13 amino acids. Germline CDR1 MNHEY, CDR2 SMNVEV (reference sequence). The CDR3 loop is CASCSGTGGTVYF. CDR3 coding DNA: TGTGCCAGCTGTTCCGGGACAGGGGGGACCGTGTACTTC.

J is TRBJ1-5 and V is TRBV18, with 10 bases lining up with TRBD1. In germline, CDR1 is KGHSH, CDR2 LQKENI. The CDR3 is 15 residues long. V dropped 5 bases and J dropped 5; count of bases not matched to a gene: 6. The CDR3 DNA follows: TGTGCCAGCTCATACTCGACAGGGGGCCATCAGCCCCAGCATTTT. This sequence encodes CASSYSTGGHQPQHF.

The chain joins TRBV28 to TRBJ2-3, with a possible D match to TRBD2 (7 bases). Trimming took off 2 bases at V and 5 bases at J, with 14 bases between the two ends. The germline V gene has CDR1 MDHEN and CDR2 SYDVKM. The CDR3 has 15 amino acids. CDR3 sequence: CASSLGGAVGDTQYF. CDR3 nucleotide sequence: TGTGCCAGCAGTTTAGGGGGGGCCGTGGGAGATACGCAGTATTTT.

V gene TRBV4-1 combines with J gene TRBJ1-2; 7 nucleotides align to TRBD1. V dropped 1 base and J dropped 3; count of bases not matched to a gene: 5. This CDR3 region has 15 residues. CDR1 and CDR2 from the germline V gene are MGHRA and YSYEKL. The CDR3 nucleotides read TGCGCCAGCAGCCAAGCCCCAGGACAGGACTATGGCTACACCTTC. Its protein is CASSQAPGQDYGYTF.

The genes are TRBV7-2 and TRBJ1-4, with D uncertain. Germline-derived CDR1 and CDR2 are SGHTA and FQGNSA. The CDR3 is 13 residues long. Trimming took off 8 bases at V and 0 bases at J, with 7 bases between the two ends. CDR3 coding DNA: TGTGCCAGCCAGAAATCAACTAATGAAAAACTGTTTTTT. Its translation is CASQKSTNEKLFF.

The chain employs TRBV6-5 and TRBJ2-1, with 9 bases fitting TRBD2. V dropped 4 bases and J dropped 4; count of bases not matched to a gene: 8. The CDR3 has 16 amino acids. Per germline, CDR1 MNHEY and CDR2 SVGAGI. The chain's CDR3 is CASSSEASGNYNEQFF. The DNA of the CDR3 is TGTGCCAGCAGTTCAGAGGCTAGCGGGAATTACAATGAGCAGTTCTTC.

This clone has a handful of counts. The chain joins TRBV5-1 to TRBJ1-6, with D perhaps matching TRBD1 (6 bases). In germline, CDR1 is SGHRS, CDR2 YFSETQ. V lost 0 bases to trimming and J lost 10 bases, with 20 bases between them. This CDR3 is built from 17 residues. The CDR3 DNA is TGCGCCAGCAGCTTGGGTGCAGGGGAGTTGCATGGCTCACCCCTCCACTTT. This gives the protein CASSLGAGELHGSPLHF.

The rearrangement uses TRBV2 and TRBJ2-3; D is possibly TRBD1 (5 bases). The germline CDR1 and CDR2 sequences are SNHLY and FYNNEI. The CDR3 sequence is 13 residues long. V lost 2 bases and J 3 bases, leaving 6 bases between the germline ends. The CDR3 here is CASSEQGTDTQYF. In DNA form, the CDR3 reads TGTGCCAGCAGTGAACAGGGAACAGATACGCAGTATTTT.

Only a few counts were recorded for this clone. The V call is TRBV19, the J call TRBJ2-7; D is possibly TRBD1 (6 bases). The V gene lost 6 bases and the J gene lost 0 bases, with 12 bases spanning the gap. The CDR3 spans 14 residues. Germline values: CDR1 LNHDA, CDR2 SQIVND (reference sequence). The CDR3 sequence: CASRGAPSSYEQYF. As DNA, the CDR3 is TGTGCCAGTAGGGGGGCCCCCTCCTCCTACGAGCAGTACTTC. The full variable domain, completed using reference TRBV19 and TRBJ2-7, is DGGITQSPKYLFRKEGQNVTLSCEQNLNHDAMYWYRQDPGQGLRLIYYSQIVNDFQKGDIAEGYSVSREKKESFPLTVTSAQKNPTAFYLCASRGAPSSYEQYFGPGTRLTVT.

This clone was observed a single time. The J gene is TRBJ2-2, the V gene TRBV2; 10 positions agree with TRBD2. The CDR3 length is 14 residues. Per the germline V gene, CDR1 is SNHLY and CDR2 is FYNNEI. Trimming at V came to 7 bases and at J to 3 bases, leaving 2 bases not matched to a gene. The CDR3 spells CASKGLADTGELFF. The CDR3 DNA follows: TGTGCCAGCAAAGGACTAGCGGACACCGGGGAGCTGTTTTTT. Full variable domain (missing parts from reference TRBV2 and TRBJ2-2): EPEVTQTPSHQVTQMGQEVILRCVPISNHLYFYWYRQILGQKVEFLVSFYNNEISEKSEIFDDQFSVERPDGSNFTLKIRSTKLEDSAMYFCASKGLADTGELFFGEGSRLTVL.

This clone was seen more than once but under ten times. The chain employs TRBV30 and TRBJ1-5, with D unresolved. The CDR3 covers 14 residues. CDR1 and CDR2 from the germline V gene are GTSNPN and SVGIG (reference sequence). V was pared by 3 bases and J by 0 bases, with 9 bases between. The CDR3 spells CAWRRANSNQPQHF. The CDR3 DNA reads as TGTGCCTGGAGGCGGGCGAATAGCAATCAGCCCCAGCATTTT.

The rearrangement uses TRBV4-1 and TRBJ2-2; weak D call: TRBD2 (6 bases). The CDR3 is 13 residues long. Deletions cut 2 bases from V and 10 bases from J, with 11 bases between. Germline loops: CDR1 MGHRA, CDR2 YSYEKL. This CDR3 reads CASSQRGKEELFF. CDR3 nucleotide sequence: TGCGCCAGCAGCCAACGGGGGAAGGAGGAGCTGTTTTTT.

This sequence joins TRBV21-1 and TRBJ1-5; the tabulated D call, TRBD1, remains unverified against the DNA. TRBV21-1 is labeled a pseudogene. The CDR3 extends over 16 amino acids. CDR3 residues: CASSKRVGGCNQPQHF. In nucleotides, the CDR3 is TGTGCCAGCAGCAAACGGGTAGGGGGCTGCAATCAGCCCCAGCATTTT.

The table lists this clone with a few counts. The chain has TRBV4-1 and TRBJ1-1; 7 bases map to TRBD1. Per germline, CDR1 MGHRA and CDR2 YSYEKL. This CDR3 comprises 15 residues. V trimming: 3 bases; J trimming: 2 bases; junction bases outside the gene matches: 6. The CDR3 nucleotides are TGCGCCAGCAGCCAGGAAGACAGGGTAAACACTGAAGCTTTCTTT. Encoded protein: CASSQEDRVNTEAFF.